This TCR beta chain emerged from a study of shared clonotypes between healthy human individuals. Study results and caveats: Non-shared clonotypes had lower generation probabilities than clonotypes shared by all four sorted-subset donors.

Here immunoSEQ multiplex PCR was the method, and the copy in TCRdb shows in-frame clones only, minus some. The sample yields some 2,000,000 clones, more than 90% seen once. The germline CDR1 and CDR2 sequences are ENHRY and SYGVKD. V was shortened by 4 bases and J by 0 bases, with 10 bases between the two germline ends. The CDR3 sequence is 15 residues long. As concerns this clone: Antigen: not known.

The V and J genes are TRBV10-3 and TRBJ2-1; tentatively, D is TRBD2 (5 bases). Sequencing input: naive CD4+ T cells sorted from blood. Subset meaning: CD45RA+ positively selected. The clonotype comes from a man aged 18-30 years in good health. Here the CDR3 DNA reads TGTGCCATCAGTGCCCAGCGGCCCTCCTACAATGAGCAGTTCTTC. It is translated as CAISAQRPSYNEQFF.